The 8 T cell receptor beta chains in this list originate from one sample, sequenced in a study of blood T cell repertoires in COVID-19. The method was immunoSEQ multiplex PCR; TCRdb's version includes in-frame clones alone and lacks a portion of them. This sample has 100,000 to 150,000 clones; roughly four fifths occur once, and the top ten carry 2.4%. Sequenced sample: PBMCs or T cells enriched from blood (not recorded which). The receptors derive from a man between 35 and 55 years old with acute COVID-19.

The CDR3 region is CASSEGQVVYGYTF. The CDR3 DNA reads TGTGCCAGCAGTGAAGGCCAGGTTGTCTATGGCTACACCTTC. The gene calls are TRBV2 and TRBJ1-2; no definite D call. This CDR3 has 14 residues. From germline, CDR1 is SNHLY and CDR2 FYNNEI. Trimming removed 1 base at V and 4 bases at J, with 10 bases between.

In this sample, this clone turned up once. The chain employs TRBV5-1 and TRBJ1-1; 8 bases are a match to TRBD1. Germline CDR1 and CDR2: SGHRS and YFSETQ. This CDR3 is built from 14 residues. V lost 4 bases and J lost 1; bases outside the gene matches: 3. The CDR3 loop reads CASSGTGENTEAFF. The CDR3 DNA reads as TGCGCCAGCAGCGGGACAGGAGAGAACACTGAAGCTTTCTTT.

The CDR3 sequence: CASISYGVMNTEAFF. CDR3 bases: TGTGCCAGCATCTCTTACGGGGTAATGAACACTGAAGCTTTCTTT. V gene TRBV7-3 combines with J gene TRBJ1-1, with D uncertain. Germline V gene sequence: CDR1 SGHTA, CDR2 FQGTGA. The CDR3 consists of 15 residues. V shed 7 bases and J shed 0 bases, with 15 bases lying between them.

V gene TRBV11-2 combines with J gene TRBJ2-5; 12 bases line up with TRBD2. Germline CDR1 is SGHAT and CDR2 is FQNNGV. Trimming at V came to 7 bases and at J to 5 bases, leaving 11 bases not matched to a gene. The CDR3 consists of 16 residues. The CDR3 sequence is CASTLTSGSGVETQYF. DNA of the CDR3: TGTGCCAGCACCCTGACTAGCGGGAGTGGCGTGGAGACCCAGTACTTC.

This clone came up once. The gene calls are TRBV19 and TRBJ1-1; 7 bases are a match to TRBD1. CDR1 is LNHDA and CDR2 is SQIVND in the germline V gene (reference sequence). Trimming at V came to 0 bases and at J to 4 bases, leaving 11 bases not matched to a gene. This CDR3 has 17 amino acids. The DNA for the CDR3 is TGTGCCAGTAGTATAGATGTAAATCCCCAGGGGGGCACTGAAGCTTTCTTT. Translating gives CASSIDVNPQGGTEAFF.

The CDR3 loop reads CASSSDRGREQYF. DNA for the CDR3: TGTGCCAGCAGCTCGGACAGGGGACGCGAGCAGTACTTC. The chain has TRBV7-6 and TRBJ2-7; TRBD1 aligns across 9 bases. The CDR3 consists of 13 residues. The germline CDR1 and CDR2 sequences are SGHVS and FNYEAQ. V lost 4 bases, J lost 6 bases, and 4 bases stayed unmatched.

This chain connects TRBV11-3 to TRBJ2-3; D may be TRBD2 (5 bases). V gave up 4 bases and J gave up 12 bases, with 14 bases separating them. Germline CDR1 reads SGHNT; CDR2 reads YENEEA. This CDR3 region has 12 residues. The chain's CDR3 is CASSSRAGRQYF. CDR3 sequence (DNA): TGTGCCAGCAGCTCGAGGGCGGGTCGTCAGTATTTT.

This chain joins TRBV19 and TRBJ1-3, with TRBD1 matching over 7 bases. CDR3 size: 14 residues. Trimming cost V 6 bases and J 1 base; bases outside gene matches: 3. From germline, CDR1 is LNHDA and CDR2 SQIVND (reference sequence). The CDR3, as DNA: TGTGCCAGTAGACCACAGGGGTCTGGAAACACCATATATTTT. It codes for CASRPQGSGNTIYF.